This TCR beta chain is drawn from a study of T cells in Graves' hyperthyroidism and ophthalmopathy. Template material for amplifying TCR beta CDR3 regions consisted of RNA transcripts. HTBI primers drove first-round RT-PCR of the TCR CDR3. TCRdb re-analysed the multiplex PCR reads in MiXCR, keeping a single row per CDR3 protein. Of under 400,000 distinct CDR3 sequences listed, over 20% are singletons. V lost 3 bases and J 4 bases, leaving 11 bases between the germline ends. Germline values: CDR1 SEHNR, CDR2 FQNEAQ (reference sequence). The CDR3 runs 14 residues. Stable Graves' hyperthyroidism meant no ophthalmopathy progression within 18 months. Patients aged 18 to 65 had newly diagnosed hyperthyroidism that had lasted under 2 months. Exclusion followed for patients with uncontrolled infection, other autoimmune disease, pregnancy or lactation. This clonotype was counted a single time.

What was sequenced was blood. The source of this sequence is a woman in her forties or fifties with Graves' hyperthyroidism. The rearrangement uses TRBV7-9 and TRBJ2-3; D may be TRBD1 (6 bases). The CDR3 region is CASSFAGVADTQYF. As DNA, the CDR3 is TGTGCCAGCAGCTTCGCAGGGGTAGCAGATACGCAGTATTTT.